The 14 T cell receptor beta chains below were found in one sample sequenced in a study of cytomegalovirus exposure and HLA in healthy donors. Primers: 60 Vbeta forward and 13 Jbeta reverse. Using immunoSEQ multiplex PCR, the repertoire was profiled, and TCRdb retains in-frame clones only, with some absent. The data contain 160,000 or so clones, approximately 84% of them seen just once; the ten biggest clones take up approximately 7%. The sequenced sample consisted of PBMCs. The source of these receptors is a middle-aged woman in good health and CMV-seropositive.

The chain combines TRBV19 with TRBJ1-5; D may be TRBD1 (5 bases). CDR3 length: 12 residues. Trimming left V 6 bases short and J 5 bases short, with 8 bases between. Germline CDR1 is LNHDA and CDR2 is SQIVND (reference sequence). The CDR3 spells CASRAGYQPQHF. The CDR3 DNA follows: TGTGCCAGTAGGGCAGGGTATCAGCCCCAGCATTTT.

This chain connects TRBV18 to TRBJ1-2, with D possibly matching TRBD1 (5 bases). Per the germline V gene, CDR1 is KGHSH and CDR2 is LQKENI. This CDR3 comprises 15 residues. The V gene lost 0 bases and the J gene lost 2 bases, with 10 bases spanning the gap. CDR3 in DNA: TGTGCCAGCTCACCACCGTCGACAGTAAACTATGGCTACACCTTC. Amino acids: CASSPPSTVNYGYTF.

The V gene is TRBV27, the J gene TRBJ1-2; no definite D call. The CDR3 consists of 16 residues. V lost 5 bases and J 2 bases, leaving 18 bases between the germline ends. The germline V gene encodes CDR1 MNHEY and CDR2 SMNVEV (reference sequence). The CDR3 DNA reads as TGTGCCAGCAGTGAGGTTGGAGGTATTTTGAACTATGGCTACACCTTC. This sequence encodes CASSEVGGILNYGYTF.

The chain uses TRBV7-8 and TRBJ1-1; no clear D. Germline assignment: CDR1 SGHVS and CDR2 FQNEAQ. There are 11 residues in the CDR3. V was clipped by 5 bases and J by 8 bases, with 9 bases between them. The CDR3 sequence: CASSLGREAFF. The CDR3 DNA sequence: TGTGCCAGCAGCCTTGGCAGGGAAGCTTTCTTT.

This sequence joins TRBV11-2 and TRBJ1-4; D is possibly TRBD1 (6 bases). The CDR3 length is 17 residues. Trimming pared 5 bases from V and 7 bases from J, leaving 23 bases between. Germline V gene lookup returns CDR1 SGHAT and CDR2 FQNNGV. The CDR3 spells CASSPFAAGVVSEKLFF. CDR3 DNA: TGTGCCAGCAGCCCATTCGCCGCAGGGGTAGTGAGTGAAAAACTGTTTTTT.

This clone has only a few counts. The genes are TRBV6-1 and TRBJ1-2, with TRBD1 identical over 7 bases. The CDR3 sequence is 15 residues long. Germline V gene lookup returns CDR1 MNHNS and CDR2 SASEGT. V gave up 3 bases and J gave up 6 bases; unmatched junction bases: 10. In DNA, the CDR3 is TGTGCCAGCAGTGACTACGACAGGGCCGGTAATGGCTACACCTTC. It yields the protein CASSDYDRAGNGYTF.

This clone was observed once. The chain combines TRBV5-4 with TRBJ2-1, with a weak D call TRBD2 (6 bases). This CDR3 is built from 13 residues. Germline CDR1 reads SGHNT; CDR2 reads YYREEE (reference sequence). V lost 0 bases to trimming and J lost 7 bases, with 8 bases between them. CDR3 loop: CASSLVGGNEQFF. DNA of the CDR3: TGTGCCAGCAGCTTGGTGGGGGGAAATGAGCAGTTCTTC.

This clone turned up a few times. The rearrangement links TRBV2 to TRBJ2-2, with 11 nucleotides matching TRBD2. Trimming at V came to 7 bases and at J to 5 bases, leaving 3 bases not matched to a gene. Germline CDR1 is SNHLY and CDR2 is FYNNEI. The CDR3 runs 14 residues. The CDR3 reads CASITSGGTGELFF. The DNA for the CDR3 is TGTGCCAGCATCACTAGCGGGGGAACCGGGGAGCTGTTTTTT. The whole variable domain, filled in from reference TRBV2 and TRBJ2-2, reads EPEVTQTPSHQVTQMGQEVILRCVPISNHLYFYWYRQILGQKVEFLVSFYNNEISEKSEIFDDQFSVERPDGSNFTLKIRSTKLEDSAMYFCASITSGGTGELFFGEGSRLTVL.

The CDR3 coding sequence is TGTGCCAGCAGCCCATATGGTAGCACCGGGGAGCTGTTTTTT. It codes for CASSPYGSTGELFF. The chain employs TRBV11-2 and TRBJ2-2; no reliable D call. Per germline, CDR1 SGHAT and CDR2 FQNNGV. CDR3 size: 14 residues. V shed 5 bases and J shed 4 bases, with 11 bases lying between them.

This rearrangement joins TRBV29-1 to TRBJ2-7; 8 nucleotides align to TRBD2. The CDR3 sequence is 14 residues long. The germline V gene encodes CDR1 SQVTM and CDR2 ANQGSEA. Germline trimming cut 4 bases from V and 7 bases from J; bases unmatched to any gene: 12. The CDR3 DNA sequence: TGCAGCGTTGGCCCGGGAGGGTCTGAGGGGGAGCAGTACTTC. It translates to CSVGPGGSEGEQYF.

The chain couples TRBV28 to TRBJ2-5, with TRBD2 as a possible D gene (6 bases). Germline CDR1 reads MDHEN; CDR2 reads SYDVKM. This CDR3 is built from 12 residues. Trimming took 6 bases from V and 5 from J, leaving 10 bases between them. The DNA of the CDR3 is TGTGCCAGCAGCCGGAGCGGGGAGACCCAGTACTTC. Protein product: CASSRSGETQYF.

The CDR3 DNA reads as TGTGCCAGCAGCGTAGCCGACACCTTGAACACTGAAGCTTTCTTT. This sequence encodes CASSVADTLNTEAFF. This chain uses TRBV9 with TRBJ1-1; D unclear. V lost 0 bases, J lost 0 bases, and 9 bases lay in between. Germline assignment: CDR1 SGDLS and CDR2 YYNGEE. This CDR3 contains 15 residues.

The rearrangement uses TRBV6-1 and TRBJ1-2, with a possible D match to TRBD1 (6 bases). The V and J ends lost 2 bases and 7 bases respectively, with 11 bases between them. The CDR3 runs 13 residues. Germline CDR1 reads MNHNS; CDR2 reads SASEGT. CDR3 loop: CASSEIQGLGYTF. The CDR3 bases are TGTGCCAGCAGTGAAATACAGGGTCTTGGCTACACCTTC.

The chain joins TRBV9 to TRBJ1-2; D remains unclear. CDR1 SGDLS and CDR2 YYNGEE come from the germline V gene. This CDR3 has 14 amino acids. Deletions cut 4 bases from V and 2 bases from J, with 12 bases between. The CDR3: CASSSTPFNYGYTF. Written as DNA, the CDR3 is TGTGCCAGCAGCTCAACTCCTTTCAACTATGGCTACACCTTC.